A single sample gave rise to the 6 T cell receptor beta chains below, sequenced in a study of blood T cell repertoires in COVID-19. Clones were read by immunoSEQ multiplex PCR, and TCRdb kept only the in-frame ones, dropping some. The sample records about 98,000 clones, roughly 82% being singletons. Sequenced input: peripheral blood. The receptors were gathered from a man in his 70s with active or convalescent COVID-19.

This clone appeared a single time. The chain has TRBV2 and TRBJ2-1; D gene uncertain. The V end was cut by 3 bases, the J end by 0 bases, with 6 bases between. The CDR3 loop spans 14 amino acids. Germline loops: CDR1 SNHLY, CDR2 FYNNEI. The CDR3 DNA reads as TGTGCCAGCAGTGAGATGAGCTCCTACAATGAGCAGTTCTTC. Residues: CASSEMSSYNEQFF.

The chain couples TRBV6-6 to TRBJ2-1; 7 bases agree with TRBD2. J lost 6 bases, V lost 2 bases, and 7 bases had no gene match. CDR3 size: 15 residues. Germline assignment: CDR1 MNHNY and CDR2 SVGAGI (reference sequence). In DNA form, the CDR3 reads TGTGCCAGCAGTTACGAGGGGAGGGTCGCCAATGAGCAGTTCTTC. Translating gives CASSYEGRVANEQFF.

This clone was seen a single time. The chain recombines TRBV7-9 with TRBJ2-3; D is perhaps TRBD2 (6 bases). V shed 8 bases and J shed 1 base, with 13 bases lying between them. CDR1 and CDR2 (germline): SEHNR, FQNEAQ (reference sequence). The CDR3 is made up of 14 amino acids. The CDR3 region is CASAARGGTDTQYF. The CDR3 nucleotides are TGTGCCAGCGCTGCGCGGGGCGGCACAGATACGCAGTATTTT.

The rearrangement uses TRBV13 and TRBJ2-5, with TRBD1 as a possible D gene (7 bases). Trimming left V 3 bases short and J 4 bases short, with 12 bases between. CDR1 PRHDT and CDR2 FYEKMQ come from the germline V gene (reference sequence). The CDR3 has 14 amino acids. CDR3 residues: CASSLRQGGETQYF. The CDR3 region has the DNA TGTGCCAGCAGCTTGCGGCAGGGGGGAGAGACCCAGTACTTC. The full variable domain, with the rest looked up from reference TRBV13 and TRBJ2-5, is AAGVIQSPRHLIKEKRETATLKCYPIPRHDTVYWYQQGPGQDPQFLISFYEKMQSDKGSIPDRFSAQQFSDYHSELNMSSLELGDSALYFCASSLRQGGETQYFGPGTRLLVL.

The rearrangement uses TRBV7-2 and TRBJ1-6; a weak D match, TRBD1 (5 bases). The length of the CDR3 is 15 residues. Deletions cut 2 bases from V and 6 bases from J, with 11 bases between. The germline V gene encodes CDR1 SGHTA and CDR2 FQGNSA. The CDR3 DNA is TGTGCCAGCAGCTTACTGGGGGGAGCTAATTCACCCCTCCACTTT. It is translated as CASSLLGGANSPLHF.

CDR3 nucleotides: TGTGCCAGCTCCCGACAGGGGAGTTCCTATAATTCACCCCTCCACTTT. Translated: CASSRQGSSYNSPLHF. The chain recombines TRBV27 with TRBJ1-6; 8 nucleotides line up with TRBD1. The V gene end was trimmed by 8 bases and the J gene end by 1 base; junction bases not matched to a gene: 7. CDR1 and CDR2 (germline): MNHEY, SMNVEV (reference sequence). The CDR3 is 16 amino acids.